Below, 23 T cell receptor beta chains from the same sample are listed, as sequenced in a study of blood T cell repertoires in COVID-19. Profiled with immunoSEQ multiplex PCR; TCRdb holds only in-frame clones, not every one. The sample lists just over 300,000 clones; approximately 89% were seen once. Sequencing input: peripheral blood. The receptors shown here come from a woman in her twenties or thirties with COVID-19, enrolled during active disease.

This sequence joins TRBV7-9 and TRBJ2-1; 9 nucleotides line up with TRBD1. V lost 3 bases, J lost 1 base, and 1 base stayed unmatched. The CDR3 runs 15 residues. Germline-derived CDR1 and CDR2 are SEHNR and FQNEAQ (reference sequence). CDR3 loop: CASSFDRGSYNEQFF. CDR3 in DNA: TGTGCCAGCAGCTTCGACAGGGGGTCCTACAATGAGCAGTTCTTC.

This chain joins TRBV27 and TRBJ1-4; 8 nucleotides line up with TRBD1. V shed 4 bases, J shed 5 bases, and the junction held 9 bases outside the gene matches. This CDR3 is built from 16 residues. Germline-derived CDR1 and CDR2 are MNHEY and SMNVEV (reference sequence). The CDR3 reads CASSSTGARRNEKLFF. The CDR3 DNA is TGTGCCAGCAGTTCGACAGGGGCTCGAAGAAATGAAAAACTGTTTTTT.

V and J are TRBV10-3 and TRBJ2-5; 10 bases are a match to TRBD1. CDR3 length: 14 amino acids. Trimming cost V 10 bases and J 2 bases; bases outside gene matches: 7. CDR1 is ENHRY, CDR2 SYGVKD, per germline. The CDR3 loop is CASGDRGQQETQYF. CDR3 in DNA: TGTGCCAGCGGGGACAGGGGTCAACAAGAGACCCAGTACTTC.

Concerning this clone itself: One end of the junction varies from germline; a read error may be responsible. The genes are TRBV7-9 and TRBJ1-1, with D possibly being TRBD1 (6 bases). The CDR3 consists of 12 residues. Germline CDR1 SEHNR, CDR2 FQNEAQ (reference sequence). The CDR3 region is CARSLADSEAFF. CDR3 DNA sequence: TGTGCCAGAAGCTTAGCGGACAGTGAAGCTTTCTTT.

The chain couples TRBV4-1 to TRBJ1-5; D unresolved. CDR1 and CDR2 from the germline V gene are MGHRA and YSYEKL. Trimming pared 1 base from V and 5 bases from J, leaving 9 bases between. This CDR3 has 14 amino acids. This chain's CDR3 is CASSQGTEYQPQHF. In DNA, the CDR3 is TGCGCCAGCAGCCAAGGAACGGAGTATCAGCCCCAGCATTTT.

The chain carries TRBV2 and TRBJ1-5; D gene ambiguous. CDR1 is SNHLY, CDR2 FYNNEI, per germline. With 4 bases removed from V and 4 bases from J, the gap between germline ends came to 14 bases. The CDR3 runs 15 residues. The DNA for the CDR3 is TGTGCCAGCAGTGTCAGGCAGCTAATAAATCAGCCCCAGCATTTT. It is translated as CASSVRQLINQPQHF.

In DNA form, the CDR3 reads TGTGCCAGCAGTTGGACAGGGATCGGCTACACCTTC. It yields the protein CASSWTGIGYTF. The V call is TRBV6-2 or TRBV6-3, the J call TRBJ1-2, with 8 bases fitting TRBD1. The ends lost 4 bases at V and 8 bases at J; junction bases unmatched: 3. CDR1 MNHEY and CDR2 SVGEGT come from the germline V gene. The CDR3 loop spans 12 amino acids.

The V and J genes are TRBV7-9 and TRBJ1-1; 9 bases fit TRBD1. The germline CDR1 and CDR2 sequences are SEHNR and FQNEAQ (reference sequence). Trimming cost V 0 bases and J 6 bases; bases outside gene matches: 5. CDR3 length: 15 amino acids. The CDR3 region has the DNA TGTGCCAGCAGCTTAGCGGGACAGGGTTCGGCTGAAGCTTTCTTT. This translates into CASSLAGQGSAEAFF.

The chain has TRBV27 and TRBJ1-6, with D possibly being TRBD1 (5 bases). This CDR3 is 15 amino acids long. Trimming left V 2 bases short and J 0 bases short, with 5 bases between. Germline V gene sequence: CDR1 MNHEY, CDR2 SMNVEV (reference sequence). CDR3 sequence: CASSLRGSYNSPLHF. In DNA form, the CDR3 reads TGTGCCAGCAGTTTAAGGGGCTCCTATAATTCACCCCTCCACTTT.

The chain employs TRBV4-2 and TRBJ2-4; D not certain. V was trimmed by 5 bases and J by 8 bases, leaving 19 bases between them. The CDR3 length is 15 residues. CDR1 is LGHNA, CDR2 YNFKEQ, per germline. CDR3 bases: TGTGCCAGCAGCTTTCTGGGCAGAAGTCAGGACATTCAGTACTTC. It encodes CASSFLGRSQDIQYF.

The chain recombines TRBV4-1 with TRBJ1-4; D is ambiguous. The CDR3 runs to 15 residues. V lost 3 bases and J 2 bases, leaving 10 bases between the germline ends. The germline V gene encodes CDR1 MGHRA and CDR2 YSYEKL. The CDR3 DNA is TGCGCCAGCAGCCAGATCGCTGCGACTAATGAAAAACTGTTTTTT. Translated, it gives CASSQIAATNEKLFF.

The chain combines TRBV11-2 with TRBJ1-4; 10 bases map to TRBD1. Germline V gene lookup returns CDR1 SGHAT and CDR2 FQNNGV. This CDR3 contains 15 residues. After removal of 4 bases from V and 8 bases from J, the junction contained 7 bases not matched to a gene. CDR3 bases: TGTGCCAGCAGCTACAACCCGGGACAGGGGGAAAAACTGTTTTTT. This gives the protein CASSYNPGQGEKLFF.

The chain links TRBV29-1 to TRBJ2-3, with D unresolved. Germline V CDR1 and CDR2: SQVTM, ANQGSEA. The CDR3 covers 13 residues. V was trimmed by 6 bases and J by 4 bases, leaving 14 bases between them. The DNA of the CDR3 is TGCAGCGTACAGATATCCGCCGCAGATACGCAGTATTTT. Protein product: CSVQISAADTQYF.

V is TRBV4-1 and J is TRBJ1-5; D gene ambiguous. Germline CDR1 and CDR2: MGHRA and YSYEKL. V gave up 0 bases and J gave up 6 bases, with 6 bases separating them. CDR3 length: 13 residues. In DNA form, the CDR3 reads TGCGCCAGCAGCCAAGATCTCAGTCAGCCCCAGCATTTT. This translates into CASSQDLSQPQHF.

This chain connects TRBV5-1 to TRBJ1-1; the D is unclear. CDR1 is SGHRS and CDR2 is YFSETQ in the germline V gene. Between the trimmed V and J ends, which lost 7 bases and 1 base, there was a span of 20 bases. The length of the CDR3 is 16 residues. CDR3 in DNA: TGCGCCAGCCGGACCGTGGAGGGTGAGGGGAACACTGAAGCTTTCTTT. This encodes CASRTVEGEGNTEAFF. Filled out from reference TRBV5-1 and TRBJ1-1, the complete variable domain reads KAGVTQTPRYLIKTRGQQVTLSCSPISGHRSVSWYQQTPGQGLQFLFEYFSETQRNKGNFPGRFSGRQFSNSRSEMNVSTLELGDSALYLCASRTVEGEGNTEAFFGQGTRLTVV.

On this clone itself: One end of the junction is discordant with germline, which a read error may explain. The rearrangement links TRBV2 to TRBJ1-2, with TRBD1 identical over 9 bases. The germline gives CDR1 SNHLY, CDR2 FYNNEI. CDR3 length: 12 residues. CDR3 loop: CACRQGEGGYTF. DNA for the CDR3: TGTGCCTGCAGACAGGGGGAAGGTGGCTACACCTTC.

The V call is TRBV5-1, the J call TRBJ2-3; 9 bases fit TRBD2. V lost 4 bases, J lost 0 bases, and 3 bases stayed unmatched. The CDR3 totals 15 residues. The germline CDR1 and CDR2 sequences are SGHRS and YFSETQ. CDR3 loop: CASSRAGGSTDTQYF. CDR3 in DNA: TGCGCCAGCAGCCGAGCGGGGGGAAGCACAGATACGCAGTATTTT.

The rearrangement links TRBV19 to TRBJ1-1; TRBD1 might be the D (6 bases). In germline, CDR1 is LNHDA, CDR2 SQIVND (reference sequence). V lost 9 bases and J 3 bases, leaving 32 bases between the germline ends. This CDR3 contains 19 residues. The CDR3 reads CASRPSPGLYSSGDTEAFF. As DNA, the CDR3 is TGTGCCAGCCGTCCTTCGCCGGGACTATACTCCTCAGGGGACACTGAAGCTTTCTTT.

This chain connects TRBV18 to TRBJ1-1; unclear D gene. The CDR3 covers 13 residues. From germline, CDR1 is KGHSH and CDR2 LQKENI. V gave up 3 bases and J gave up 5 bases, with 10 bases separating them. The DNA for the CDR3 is TGTGCCAGCTCACCGTCCTGGGAGACTGAAGCTTTCTTT. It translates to CASSPSWETEAFF.

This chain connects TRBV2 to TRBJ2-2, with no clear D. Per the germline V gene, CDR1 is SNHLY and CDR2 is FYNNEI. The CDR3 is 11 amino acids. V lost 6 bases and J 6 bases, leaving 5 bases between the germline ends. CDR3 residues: CASRSSGELFF. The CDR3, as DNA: TGTGCCAGCAGGTCATCCGGGGAGCTGTTTTTT.

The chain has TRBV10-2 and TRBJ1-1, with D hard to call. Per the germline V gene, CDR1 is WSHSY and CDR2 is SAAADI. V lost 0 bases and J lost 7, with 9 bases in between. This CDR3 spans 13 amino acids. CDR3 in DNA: TGCGCCAGCAGTGAGTCGTGGTCTAGTGAAGCTTTCTTT. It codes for CASSESWSSEAFF.

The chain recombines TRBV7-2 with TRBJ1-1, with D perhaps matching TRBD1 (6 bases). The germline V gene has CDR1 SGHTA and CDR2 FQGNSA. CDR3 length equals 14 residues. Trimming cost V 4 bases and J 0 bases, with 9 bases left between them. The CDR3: CASSYREMNTEAFF. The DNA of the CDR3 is TGTGCCAGCAGCTACAGGGAAATGAACACTGAAGCTTTCTTT. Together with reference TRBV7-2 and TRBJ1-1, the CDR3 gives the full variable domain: GAGVSQSPSNKVTEKGKDVELRCDPISGHTALYWYRQSLGQGLEFLIYFQGNSAPDKSGLPSDRFSAERTGGSVSTLTIQRTQQEDSAVYLCASSYREMNTEAFFGQGTRLTVV.

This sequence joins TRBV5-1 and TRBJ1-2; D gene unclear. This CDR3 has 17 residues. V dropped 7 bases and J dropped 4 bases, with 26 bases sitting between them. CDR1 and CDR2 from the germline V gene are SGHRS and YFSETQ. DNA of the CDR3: TGCGCCAGCCGCCCTCAACCTTGGTCCGCGGAGGGCTATGGCTACACCTTC. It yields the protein CASRPQPWSAEGYGYTF.